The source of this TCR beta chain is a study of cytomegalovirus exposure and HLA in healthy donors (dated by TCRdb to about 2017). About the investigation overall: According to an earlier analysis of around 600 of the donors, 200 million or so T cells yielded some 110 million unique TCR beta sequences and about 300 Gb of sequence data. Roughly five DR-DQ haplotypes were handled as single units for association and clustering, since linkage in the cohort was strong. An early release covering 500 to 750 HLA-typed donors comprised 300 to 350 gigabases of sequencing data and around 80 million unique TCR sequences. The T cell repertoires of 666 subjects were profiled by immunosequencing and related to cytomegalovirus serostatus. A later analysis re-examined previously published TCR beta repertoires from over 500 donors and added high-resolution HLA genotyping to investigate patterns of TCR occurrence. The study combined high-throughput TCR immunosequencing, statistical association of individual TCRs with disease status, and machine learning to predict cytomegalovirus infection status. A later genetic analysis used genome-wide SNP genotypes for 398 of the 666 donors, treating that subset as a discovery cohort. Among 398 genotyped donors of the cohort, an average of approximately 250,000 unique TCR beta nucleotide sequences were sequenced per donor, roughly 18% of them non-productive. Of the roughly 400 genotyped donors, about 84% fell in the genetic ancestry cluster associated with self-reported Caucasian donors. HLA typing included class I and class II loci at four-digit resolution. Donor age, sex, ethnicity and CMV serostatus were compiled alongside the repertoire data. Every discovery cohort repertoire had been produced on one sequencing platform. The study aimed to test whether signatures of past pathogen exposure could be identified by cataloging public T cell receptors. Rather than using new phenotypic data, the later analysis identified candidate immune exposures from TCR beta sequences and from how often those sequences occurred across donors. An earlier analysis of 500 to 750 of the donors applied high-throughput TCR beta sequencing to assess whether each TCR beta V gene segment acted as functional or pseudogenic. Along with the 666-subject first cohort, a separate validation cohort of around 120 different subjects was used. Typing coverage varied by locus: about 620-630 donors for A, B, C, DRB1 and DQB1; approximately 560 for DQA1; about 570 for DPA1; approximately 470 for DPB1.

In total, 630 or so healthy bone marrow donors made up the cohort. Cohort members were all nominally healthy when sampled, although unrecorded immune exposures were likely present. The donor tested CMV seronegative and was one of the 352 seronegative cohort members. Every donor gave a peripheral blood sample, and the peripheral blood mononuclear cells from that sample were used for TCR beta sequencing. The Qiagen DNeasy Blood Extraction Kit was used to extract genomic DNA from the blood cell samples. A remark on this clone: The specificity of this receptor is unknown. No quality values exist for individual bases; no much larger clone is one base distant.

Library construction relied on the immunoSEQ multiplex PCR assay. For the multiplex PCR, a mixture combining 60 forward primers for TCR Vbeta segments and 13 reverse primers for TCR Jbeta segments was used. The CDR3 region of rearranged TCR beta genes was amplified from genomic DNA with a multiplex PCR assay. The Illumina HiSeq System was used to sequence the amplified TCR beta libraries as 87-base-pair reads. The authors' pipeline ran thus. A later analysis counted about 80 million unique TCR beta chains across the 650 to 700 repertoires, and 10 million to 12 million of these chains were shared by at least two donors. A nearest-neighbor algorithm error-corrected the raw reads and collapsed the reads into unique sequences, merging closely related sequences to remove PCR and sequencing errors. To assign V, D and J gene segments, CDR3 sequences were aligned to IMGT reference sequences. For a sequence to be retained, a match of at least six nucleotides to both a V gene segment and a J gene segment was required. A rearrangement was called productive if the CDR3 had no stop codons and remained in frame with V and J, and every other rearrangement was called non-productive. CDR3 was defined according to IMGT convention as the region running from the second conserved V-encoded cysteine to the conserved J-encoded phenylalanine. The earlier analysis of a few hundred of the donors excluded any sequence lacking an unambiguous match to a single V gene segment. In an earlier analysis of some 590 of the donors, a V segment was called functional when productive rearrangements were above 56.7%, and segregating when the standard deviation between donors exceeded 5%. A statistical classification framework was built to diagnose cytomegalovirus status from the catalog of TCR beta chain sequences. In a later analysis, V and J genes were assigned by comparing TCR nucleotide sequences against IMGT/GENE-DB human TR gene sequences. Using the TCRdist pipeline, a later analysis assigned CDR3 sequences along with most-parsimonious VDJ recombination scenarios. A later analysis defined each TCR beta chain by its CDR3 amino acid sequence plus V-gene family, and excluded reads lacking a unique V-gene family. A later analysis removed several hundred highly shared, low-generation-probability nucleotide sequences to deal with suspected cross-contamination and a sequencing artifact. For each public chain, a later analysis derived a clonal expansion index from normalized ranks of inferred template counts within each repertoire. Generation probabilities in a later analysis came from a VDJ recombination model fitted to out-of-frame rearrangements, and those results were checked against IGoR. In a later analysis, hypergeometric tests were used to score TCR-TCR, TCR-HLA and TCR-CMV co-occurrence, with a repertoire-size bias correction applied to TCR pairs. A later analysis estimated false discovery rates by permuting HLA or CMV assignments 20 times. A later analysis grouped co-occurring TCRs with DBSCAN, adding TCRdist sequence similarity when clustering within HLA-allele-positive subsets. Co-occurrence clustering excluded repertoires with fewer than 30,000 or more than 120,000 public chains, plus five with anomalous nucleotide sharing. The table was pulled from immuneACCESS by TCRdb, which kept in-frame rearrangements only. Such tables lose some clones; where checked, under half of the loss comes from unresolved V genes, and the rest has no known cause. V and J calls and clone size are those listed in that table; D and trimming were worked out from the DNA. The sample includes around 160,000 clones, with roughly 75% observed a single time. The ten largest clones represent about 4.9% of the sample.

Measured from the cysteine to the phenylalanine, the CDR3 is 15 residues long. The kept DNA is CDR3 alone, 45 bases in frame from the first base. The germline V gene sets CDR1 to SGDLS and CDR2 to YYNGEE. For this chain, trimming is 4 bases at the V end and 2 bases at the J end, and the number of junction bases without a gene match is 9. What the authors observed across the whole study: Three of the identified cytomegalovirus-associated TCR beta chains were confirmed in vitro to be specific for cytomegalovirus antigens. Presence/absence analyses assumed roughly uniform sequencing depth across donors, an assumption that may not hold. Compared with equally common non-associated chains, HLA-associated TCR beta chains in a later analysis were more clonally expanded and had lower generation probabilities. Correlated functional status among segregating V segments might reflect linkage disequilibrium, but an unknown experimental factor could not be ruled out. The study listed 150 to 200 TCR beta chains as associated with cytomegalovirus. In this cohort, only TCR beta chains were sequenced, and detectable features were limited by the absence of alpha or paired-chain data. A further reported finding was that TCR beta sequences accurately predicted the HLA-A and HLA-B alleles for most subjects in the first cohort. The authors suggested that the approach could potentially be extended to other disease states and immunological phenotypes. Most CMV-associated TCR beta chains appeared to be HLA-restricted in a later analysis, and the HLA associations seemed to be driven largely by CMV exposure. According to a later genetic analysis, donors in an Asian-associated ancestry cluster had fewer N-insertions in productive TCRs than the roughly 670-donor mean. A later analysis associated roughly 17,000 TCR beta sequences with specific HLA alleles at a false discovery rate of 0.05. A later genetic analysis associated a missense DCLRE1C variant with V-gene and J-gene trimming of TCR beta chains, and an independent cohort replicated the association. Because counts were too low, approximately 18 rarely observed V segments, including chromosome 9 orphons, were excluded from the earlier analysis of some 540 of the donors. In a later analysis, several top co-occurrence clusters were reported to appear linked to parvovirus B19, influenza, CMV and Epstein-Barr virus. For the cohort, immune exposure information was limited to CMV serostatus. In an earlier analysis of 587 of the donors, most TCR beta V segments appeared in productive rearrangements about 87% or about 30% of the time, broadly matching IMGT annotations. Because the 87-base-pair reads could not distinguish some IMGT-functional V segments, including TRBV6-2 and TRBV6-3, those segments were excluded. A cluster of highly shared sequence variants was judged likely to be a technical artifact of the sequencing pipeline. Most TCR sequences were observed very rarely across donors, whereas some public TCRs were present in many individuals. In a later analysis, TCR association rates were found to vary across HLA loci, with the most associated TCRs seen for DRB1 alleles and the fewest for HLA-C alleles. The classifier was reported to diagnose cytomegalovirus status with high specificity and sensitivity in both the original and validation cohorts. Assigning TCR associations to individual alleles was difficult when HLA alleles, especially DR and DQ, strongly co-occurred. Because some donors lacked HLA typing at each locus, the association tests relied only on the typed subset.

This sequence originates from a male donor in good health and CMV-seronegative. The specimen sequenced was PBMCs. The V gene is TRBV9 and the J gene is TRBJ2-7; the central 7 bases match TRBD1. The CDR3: CASSTGATGTYEQYF. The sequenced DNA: TGTGCCAGCAGCACAGGGGCGACGGGCACCTACGAGCAGTACTTC. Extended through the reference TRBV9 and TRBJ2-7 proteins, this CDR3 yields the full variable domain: DSGVTQTPKHLITATGQRVTLRCSPRSGDLSVYWYQQSLDQGLQFLIQYYNGEERAKGNILERFSAQQFPDLHSELNLSSLELGDSALYFCASSTGATGTYEQYFGPGTRLTVT.